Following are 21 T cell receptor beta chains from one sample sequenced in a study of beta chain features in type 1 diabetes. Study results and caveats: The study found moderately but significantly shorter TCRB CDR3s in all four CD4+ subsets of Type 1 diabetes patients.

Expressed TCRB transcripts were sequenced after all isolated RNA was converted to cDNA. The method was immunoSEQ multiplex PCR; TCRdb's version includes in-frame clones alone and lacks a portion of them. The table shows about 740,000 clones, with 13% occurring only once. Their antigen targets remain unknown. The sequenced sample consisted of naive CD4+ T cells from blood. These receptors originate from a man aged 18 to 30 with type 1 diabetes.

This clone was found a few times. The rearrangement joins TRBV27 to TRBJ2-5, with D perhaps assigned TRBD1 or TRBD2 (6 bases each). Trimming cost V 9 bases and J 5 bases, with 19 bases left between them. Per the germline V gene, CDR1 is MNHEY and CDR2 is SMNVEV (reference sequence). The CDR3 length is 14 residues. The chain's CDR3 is CASSLRGDGETQYF. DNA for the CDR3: TGTGCCAGTAGTCTGAGGGGGGATGGTGAGACCCAGTACTTC.

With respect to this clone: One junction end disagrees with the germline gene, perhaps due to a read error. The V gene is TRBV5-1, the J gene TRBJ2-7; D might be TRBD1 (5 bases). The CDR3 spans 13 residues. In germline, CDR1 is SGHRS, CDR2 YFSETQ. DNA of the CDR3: TGCGCCAGCAGTTTGGACACCCTCTACGAGCAGTACTTC. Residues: CASSLDTLYEQYF. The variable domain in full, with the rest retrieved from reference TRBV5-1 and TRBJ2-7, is KAGVTQTPRYLIKTRGQQVTLSCSPISGHRSVSWYQQTPGQGLQFLFEYFSETQRNKGNFPGRFSGRQFSNSRSEMNVSTLELGDSALYLCASSLDTLYEQYFGPGTRLTVT.

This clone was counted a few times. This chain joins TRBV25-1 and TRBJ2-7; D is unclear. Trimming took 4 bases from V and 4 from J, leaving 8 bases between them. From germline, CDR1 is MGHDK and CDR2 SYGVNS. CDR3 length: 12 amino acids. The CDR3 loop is CASSGTSYEQYF. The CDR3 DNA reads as TGTGCCAGCAGTGGCACCTCTTACGAGCAGTACTTC.

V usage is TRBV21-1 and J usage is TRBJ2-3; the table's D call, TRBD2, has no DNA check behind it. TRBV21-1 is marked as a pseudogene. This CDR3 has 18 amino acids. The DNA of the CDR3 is TGTGCCAGCAGCAAAGTCCCCGGAGGGCGGGGGGGCACAGATACGCAGTATTTT. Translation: CASSKVPGGRGGTDTQYF.

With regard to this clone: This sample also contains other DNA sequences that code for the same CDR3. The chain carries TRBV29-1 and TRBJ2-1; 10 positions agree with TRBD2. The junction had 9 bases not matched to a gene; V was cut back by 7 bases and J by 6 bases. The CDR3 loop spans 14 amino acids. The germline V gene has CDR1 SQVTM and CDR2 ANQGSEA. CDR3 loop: CSARLAGAFNEQFF. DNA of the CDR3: TGCAGCGCCCGGCTAGCGGGGGCCTTCAATGAGCAGTTCTTC.

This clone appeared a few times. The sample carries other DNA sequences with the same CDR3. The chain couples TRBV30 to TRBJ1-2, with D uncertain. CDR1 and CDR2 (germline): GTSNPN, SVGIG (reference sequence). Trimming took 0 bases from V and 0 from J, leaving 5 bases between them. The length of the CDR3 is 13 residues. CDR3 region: CAWSVGSNYGYTF. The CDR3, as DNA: TGTGCCTGGAGTGTAGGGTCTAACTATGGCTACACCTTC. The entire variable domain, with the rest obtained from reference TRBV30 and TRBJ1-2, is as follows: SQTIHQWPATLVQPVGSPLSLECTVEGTSNPNLYWYRQAAGRGLQLLFYSVGIGQISSEVPQNLSASRPQDRQFILSSKKLLLSDSGFYLCAWSVGSNYGYTFGSGTRLTVV.

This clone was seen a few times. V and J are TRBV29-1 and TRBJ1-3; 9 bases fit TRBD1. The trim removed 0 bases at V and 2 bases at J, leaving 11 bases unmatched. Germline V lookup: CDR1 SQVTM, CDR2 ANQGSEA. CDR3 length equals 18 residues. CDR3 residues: CSVEDQGQGKSAGNTIYF. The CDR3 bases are TGCAGCGTTGAAGATCAGGGACAGGGAAAATCCGCTGGAAACACCATATATTTT.

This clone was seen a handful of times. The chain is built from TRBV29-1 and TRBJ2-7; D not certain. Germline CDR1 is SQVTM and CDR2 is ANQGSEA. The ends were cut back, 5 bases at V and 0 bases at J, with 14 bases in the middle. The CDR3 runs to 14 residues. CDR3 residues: CSVRAGYSSYEQYF. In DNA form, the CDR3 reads TGCAGCGTTCGGGCAGGTTATTCCTCCTACGAGCAGTACTTC.

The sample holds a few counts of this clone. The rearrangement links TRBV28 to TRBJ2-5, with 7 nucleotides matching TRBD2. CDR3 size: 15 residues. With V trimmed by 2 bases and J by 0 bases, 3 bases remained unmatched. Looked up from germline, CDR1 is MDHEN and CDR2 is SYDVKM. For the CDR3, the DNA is TGTGCCAGCAGTTTAGCGGGGGACTACCAAGAGACCCAGTACTTC. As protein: CASSLAGDYQETQYF.

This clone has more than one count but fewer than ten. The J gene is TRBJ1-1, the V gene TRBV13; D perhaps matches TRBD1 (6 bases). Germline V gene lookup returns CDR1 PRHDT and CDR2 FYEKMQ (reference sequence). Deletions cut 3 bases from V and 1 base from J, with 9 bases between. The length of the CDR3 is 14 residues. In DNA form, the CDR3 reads TGTGCCAGCAGCTTCGGACAGCAGAACACTGAAGCTTTCTTT. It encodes CASSFGQQNTEAFF. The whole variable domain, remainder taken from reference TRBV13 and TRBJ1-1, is AAGVIQSPRHLIKEKRETATLKCYPIPRHDTVYWYQQGPGQDPQFLISFYEKMQSDKGSIPDRFSAQQFSDYHSELNMSSLELGDSALYFCASSFGQQNTEAFFGQGTRLTVV.

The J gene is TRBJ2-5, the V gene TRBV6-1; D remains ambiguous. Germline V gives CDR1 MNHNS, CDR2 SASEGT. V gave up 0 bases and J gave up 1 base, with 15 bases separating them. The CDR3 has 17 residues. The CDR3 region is CASSEAPGTPAQETQYF. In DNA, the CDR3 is TGTGCCAGCAGTGAAGCCCCCGGTACCCCCGCCCAAGAGACCCAGTACTTC.

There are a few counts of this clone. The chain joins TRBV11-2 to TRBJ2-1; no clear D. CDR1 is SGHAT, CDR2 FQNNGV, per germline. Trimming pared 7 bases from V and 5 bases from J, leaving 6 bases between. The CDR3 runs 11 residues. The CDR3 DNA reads TGTGCCAGCACCTACCACAATGAGCAGTTCTTC. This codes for CASTYHNEQFF.

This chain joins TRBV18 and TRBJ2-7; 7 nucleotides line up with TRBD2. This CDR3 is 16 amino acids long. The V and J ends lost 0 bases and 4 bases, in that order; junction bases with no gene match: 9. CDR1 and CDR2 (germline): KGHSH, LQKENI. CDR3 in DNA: TGTGCCAGCTCACCACCGGGTCCCCAGGGAGGGTACGAGCAGTACTTC. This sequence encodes CASSPPGPQGGYEQYF.

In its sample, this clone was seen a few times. In DNA form, the CDR3 reads TGTGCCAGCAGCTCAGCACACAGGGACGAGCAGTACTTC. Encoded protein: CASSSAHRDEQYF. The rearrangement joins TRBV9 to TRBJ2-7, with a tentative D call TRBD1 (6 bases). Germline V gives CDR1 SGDLS, CDR2 YYNGEE. The CDR3 contains 13 residues. With 4 bases removed from V and 5 bases from J, the gap between germline ends came to 13 bases. The variable domain in full, completed from reference TRBV9 and TRBJ2-7, reads DSGVTQTPKHLITATGQRVTLRCSPRSGDLSVYWYQQSLDQGLQFLIQYYNGEERAKGNILERFSAQQFPDLHSELNLSSLELGDSALYFCASSSAHRDEQYFGPGTRLTVT.

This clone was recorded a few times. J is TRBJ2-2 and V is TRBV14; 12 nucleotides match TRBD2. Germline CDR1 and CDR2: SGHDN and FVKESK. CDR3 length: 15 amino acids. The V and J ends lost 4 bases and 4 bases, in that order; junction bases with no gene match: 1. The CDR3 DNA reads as TGTGCCAGCAGCCGGGGACTAGCGGGCACCGGGGAGCTGTTTTTT. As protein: CASSRGLAGTGELFF.

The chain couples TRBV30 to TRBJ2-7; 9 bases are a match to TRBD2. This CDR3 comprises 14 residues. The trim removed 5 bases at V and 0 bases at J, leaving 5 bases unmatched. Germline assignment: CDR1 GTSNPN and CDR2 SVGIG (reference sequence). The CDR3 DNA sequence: TGTGCCTGGCATAGCGGGGGTATCTCCTACGAGCAGTACTTC. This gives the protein CAWHSGGISYEQYF.

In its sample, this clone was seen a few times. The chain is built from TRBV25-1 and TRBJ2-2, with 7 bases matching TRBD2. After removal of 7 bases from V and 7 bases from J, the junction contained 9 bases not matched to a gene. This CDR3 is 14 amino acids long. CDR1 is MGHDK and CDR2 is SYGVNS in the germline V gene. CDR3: CASTPNGGFGELFF. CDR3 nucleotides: TGTGCCAGCACCCCAAACGGGGGGTTCGGGGAGCTGTTTTTT.

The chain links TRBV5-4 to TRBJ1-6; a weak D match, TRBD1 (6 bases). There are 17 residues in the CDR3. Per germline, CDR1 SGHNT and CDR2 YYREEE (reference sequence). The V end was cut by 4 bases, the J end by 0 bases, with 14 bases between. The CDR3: CASSHSTGSSYNSPLHF. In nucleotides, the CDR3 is TGTGCCAGCAGCCACAGCACAGGGAGCTCCTATAATTCACCCCTCCACTTT.

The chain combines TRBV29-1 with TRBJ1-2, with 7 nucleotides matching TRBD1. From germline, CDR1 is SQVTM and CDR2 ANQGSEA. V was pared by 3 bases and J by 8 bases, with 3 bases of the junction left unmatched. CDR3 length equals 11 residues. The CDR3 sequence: CSVDTGDGYTF. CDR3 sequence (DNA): TGCAGCGTTGATACAGGGGACGGCTACACCTTC.

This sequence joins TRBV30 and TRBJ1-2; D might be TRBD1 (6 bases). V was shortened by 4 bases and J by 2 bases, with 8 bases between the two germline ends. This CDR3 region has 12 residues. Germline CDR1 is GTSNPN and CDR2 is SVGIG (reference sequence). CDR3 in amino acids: CAWTGQNYGYTF. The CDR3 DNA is TGTGCCTGGACCGGACAGAACTATGGCTACACCTTC.

Here the CDR3 DNA reads TGCGCCAGCAGCCCAGGTTGGGGGGGGCATCAGCCCCAGCATTTT. Translating it yields CASSPGWGGHQPQHF. This chain links TRBV4-1 with TRBJ1-5; D possibly corresponds to TRBD1 (6 bases). V shed 4 bases and J shed 5 bases, with 15 bases lying between them. This CDR3 comprises 15 residues. Germline-derived CDR1 and CDR2 are MGHRA and YSYEKL.